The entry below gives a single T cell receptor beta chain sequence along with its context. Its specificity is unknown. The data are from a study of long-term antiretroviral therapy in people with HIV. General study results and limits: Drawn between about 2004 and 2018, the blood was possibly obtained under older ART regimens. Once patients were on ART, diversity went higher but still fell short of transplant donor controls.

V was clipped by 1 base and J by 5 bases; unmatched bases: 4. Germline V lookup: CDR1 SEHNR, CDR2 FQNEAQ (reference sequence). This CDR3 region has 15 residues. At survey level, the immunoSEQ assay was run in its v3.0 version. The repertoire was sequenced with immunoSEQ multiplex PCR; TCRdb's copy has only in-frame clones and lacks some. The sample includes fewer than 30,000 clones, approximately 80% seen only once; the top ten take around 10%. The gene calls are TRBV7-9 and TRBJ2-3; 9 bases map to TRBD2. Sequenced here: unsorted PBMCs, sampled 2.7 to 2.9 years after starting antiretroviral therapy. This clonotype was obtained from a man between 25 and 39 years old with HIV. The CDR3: CASSLGAGGGDTQYF. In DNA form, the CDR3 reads TGTGCCAGCAGCTTAGGAGCGGGAGGTGGAGATACGCAGTATTTT. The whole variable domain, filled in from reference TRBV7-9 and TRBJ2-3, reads DTGVSQNPRHKITKRGQNVTFRCDPISEHNRLYWYRQTLGQGPEFLTYFQNEAQLEKSRLLSDRFSAERPKGSFSTLEIQRTEQGDSAMYLCASSLGAGGGDTQYFGPGTRLTVL.